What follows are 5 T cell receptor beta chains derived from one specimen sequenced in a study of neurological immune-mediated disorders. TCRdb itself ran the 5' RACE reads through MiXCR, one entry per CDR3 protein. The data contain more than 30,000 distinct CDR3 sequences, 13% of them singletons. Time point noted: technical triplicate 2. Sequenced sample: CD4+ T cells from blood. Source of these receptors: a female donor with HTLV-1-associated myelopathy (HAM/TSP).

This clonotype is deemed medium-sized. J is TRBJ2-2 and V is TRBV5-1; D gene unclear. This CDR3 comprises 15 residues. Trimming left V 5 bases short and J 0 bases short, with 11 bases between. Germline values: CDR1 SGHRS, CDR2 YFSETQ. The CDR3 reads CASRAIASNTGELFF. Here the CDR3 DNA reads TGCGCCAGCAGGGCCATAGCCTCGAACACCGGGGAGCTGTTTTTT.

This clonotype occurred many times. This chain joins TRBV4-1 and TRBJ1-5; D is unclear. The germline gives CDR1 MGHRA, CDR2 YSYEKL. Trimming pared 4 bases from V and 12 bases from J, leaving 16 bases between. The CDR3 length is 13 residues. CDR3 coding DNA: TGCGCCAGCAGCCGACGATTCGGTGAGCTCCAGCATTTT. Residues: CASSRRFGELQHF.

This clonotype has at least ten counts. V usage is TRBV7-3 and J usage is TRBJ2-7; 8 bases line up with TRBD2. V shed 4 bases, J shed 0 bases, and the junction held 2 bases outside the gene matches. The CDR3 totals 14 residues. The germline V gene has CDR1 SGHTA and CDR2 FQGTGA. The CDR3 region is CASSSGTSSYEQYF. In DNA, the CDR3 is TGTGCCAGCAGCTCCGGGACTAGCTCCTACGAGCAGTACTTC.

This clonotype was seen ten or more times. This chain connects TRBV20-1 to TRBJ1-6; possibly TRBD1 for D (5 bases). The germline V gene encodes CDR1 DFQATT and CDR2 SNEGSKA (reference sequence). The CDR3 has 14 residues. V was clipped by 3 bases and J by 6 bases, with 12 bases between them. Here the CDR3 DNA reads TGCAGTGCTAGCGCGGGGGGGTTTAATTCACCCCTCCACTTT. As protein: CSASAGGFNSPLHF.

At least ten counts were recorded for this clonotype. CDR3 in amino acids: CASSLDWLGTNNEQFF. The CDR3 DNA reads TGTGCCAGCAGCTTAGATTGGCTGGGTACGAACAATGAGCAGTTCTTC. This sequence joins TRBV11-2 and TRBJ2-1; D is undetermined. The CDR3 contains 16 residues. Trimming left V 0 bases short and J 5 bases short, with 14 bases between. Per germline, CDR1 SGHAT and CDR2 FQNNGV.